A single sample gave rise to the 2 T cell receptor beta chains below, sequenced in a study of control samples from healthy donors and cancer patients (TCRdb year 2020). The library was built by means of the immunoSEQ multiplex PCR assay. TCRdb re-hosts the immuneACCESS table, in-frame sequences only. Its copies lack some clones; in the studies checked, an unresolved V gene accounts for under half of them, and the cause for the rest is not known. Present in this sample are about 86,000 clones, 93% of which were seen just once. Nearly 1.5% of the sample goes to the ten largest clones. Source material: blood. The receptors stem from a woman in her thirties in good health.

V gene TRBV29-1 combines with J gene TRBJ1-3; D is undetermined. This CDR3 is built from 15 residues. V was cut by 3 bases and J by 0 bases, with 12 bases left in between. Germline lookup yields CDR1 SQVTM and CDR2 ANQGSEA. The CDR3 spells CSVDPGSSSGNTIYF. The CDR3 DNA follows: TGCAGCGTTGATCCGGGGTCCAGCTCTGGAAACACCATATATTTT.

This clone came up once. This sequence joins TRBV11-3 and TRBJ2-7; 8 bases match TRBD2. Germline V gene sequence: CDR1 SGHNT, CDR2 YENEEA. The CDR3 is made up of 16 amino acids. Trimming took 1 base from V and 7 from J; bases not matched to a gene: 12. The DNA of the CDR3 is TGTGCCAGCAGCTTAGGACTAGCGACCCACCTGGGGGAGCAGTACTTC. It codes for CASSLGLATHLGEQYF.